The subject of this entry is one T cell receptor (beta chain). The data originate from a study of blood T cell repertoires in COVID-19. Study context: Among Cohort 3 donors, those recovered had two negative PCRs, clearance, or symptom resolution. The United States, Italy and Spain were the sources of the acute and convalescent COVID-19 samples.

Under the authors' procedure: Amplification from reference gene primers served as the basis for estimated nucleated cell counts. Here immunoSEQ multiplex PCR was the method, and the copy in TCRdb shows in-frame clones only, minus some. V and J calls and clone size are copied from that table; D and trimming were computed from the DNA. The sample carries 350,000 to 400,000 clones, around 87% recorded once. V trimming: 4 bases; J trimming: 7 bases; junction bases outside the gene matches: 5. Germline values: CDR1 SEHNR, CDR2 FQNEAQ (reference sequence). The CDR3 contains 14 residues. This TCR was sampled from a man aged 35 to 55 in a cohort exposed to, infected with or recovered from COVID-19 (not recorded which). The V and J genes are TRBV7-9 and TRBJ2-5; TRBD1 matches at 11 bases. The sample consisted of PBMCs or T cells enriched from blood (not recorded which). CDR3 bases: TGTGCCAGCAGCTCGGGACAGGGGGTTCGGACCCAGTACTTC. It translates to CASSSGQGVRTQYF.